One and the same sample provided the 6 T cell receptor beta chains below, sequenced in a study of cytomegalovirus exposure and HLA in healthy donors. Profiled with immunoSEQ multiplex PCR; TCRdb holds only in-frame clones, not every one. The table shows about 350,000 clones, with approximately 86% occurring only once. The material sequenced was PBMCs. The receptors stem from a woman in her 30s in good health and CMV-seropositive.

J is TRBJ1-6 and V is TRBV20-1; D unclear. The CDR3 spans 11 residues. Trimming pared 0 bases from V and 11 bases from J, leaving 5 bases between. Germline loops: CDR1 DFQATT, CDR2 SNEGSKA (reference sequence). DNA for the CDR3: TGCAGTGCTAGAGAAGGAACACCCCTCCACTTT. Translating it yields CSAREGTPLHF.

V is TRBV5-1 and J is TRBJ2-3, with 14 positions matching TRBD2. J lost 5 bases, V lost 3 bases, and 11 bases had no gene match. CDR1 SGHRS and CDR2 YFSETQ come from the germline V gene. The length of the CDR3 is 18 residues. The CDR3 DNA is TGCGCCAGCAGCTCTAACGGACTAGCGGGAGGTAGTGGAGATACGCAGTATTTT. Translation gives CASSSNGLAGGSGDTQYF.

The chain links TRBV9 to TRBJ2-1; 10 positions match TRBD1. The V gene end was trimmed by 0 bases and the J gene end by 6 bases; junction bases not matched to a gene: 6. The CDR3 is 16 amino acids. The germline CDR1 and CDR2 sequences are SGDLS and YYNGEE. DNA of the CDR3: TGTGCCAGCAGCGTAGCTCCCCGGACAGGGGGCAATGAGCAGTTCTTC. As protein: CASSVAPRTGGNEQFF.

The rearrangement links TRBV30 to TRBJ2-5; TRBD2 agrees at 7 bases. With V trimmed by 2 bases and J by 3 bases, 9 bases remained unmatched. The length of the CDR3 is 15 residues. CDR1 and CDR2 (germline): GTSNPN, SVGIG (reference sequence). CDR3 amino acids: CAWSLAAGIKETQYF. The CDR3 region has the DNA TGTGCCTGGAGTCTAGCAGCGGGAATAAAAGAGACCCAGTACTTC.

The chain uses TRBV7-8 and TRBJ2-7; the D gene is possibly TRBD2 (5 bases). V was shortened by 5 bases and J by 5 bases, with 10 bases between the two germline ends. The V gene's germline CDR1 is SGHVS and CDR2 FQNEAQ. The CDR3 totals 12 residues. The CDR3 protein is CASSVTRHEQYF. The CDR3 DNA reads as TGTGCCAGCAGCGTTACTAGGCACGAGCAGTACTTC.

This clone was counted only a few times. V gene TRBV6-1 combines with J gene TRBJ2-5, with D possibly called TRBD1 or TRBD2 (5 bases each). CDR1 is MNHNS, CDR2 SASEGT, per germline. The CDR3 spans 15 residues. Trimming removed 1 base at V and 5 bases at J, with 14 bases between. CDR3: CASSEGALRGETQYF. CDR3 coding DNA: TGTGCCAGCAGTGAAGGGGCTCTACGGGGCGAGACCCAGTACTTC.